The rows below give T cell receptor beta chains drawn from one sample of a study of blood T cell repertoires in COVID-19. The method was immunoSEQ multiplex PCR; TCRdb's version includes in-frame clones alone and lacks a portion of them. Among roughly 250,000 clones, about 80% were seen once, and the ten largest hold roughly 9.6%. The sample was peripheral blood. The receptors shown here come from a woman over 75 with acute or convalescent COVID-19. CDR3s leave out the opening cysteine and the closing phenylalanine or tryptophan. The order of the fields is J gene, V gene, CDR3 protein.

TRBJ2-5 | TRBV5-1 | ASSSSGGLAETQY
TRBJ1-3 | TRBV10-3 | AISESPGSGNTIY
TRBJ1-5 | TRBV5-1 | ASSLEGGGNQPQH
TRBJ2-1 | TRBV5-1 | ASSKDTGDEQF
TRBJ2-5 | TRBV7-2 | ASSLEGRGETQY
TRBJ1-5 | TRBV9 | ASSVGPGGNQPQH
TRBJ1-3 | TRBV30 | AWSSVSGNTIY
TRBJ2-5 | TRBV10-2 | ASSDGRGKETQY
TRBJ2-7 | TRBV4-2 | ASSQATGGSYEQY
TRBJ2-2 | TRBV7-2 | ASSLRLAGNTGELF
TRBJ2-7 | TRBV2 | ASSGQGTYEQY
TRBJ1-2 | TRBV4-2 | ASSPEGGGTLGYGYT
TRBJ2-1 | TRBV5-1 | ASSPGTSETSEQF
TRBJ1-5 | TRBV7-2 | ASSLLIGLGHPNQPQH
TRBJ2-1 | TRBV7-3 | ASSLGQGSYNEQF
TRBJ2-5 | TRBV7-2 | ASSLQGAKTQY
TRBJ1-5 | TRBV6-5 | ASSNSIRGVGQPQH
TRBJ2-7 | TRBV18 | ASSTEAYEQY
TRBJ2-1 | TRBV5-4 | ASSLDRGSYNEQF
TRBJ1-5 | TRBV3-1/TRBV3-2 | ASSQDPRLNQPQH
TRBJ2-6 | TRBV5-1 | ASSFGTYSGANVLT
TRBJ1-5 | TRBV7-2 | ASSSEGRGPNQPQH
TRBJ1-6 | TRBV5-5 | ASSILNSPLH
TRBJ2-3 | TRBV5-1 | ASTNRGPDTQY
TRBJ1-3 | TRBV19 | ASSRKQGASGNTIY
TRBJ2-5 | TRBV28 | ASSPGGQETQY
TRBJ1-3 | TRBV7-8 | ASSPTGTGNTIY
TRBJ2-5 | TRBV5-5 | ASSLRTSGVGQGRQETQY
TRBJ2-1 | TRBV7-3 | ASSNPGDEQF
TRBJ2-6 | TRBV7-3 | ASSFNLPGTGASGANVLT
TRBJ1-5 | TRBV11-2 | ASSSGQGSPQPQH
TRBJ1-2 | TRBV2 | ASSDGTGHGYT
TRBJ1-1 | TRBV29-1 | SVRREVNTEAF
TRBJ1-1 | TRBV2 | ASRGTENTEAF
TRBJ1-5 | TRBV6-1 | ASSETGTNQPQH
TRBJ2-5 | TRBV5-4 | ASSSGTLQETQY
TRBJ1-1 | TRBV7-9 | ASRPPGTEAF
TRBJ2-3 | TRBV7-3 | ASSPGTGGPWHSTDTQY